Sequencing of this T cell receptor beta chain was carried out in a study of blood T cell repertoires in COVID-19. Study summary: Spain, Italy and the United States supplied samples that represented acute and convalescent COVID-19. T cells, B-cell-depleted T cells, or PBMCs supplied cDNA or gDNA.

Using immunoSEQ multiplex PCR, the repertoire was profiled, and TCRdb retains in-frame clones only, with some absent. This table has a few hundred thousand clones, roughly 85% appearing once. The sample taken for sequencing was peripheral blood. The clonotype comes from a young woman with active or convalescent COVID-19.

The DNA of the CDR3 is TGTGCCTGGACCCTCTTCACAGGGTTGGGGCAGCCCCAGCATTTT. Translation: CAWTLFTGLGQPQHF. V gene TRBV30 combines with J gene TRBJ1-5, with D possibly TRBD1 on 6 matching bases. The ends were cut back, 4 bases at V and 7 bases at J, with 20 bases in the middle. Germline CDR1 GTSNPN, CDR2 SVGIG (reference sequence). The CDR3 sequence is 15 residues long.